This T cell receptor beta chain was sequenced in a study of T cells in localized non-small cell lung cancer. CDR1 and CDR2 from the germline V gene are KGHSH and LQKENI. V was trimmed by 6 bases and J by 2 bases, leaving 7 bases between them. This CDR3 comprises 12 residues. General observations from the study: Among the top 100 tumor clones, a median 57 appeared in adjacent lung. Peak T cell clonality was found in uninvolved adjacent lung, exceeding tumor.

To note about this clone: Its target is not known.

Sequenced by immunoSEQ multiplex PCR; TCRdb stores in-frame clones only, minus some. The table records about 54,000 clones, around 86% of them present only once. The sample was peripheral blood, taken before any cancer treatment. The sequence derives from a female donor older than 55 with stage II squamous cell lung carcinoma. V is TRBV18 and J is TRBJ2-5; unclear D gene. The CDR3 reads CASSRLQETQYF. The CDR3 nucleotides are TGTGCCAGCTCCCGTCTACAAGAGACCCAGTACTTC.